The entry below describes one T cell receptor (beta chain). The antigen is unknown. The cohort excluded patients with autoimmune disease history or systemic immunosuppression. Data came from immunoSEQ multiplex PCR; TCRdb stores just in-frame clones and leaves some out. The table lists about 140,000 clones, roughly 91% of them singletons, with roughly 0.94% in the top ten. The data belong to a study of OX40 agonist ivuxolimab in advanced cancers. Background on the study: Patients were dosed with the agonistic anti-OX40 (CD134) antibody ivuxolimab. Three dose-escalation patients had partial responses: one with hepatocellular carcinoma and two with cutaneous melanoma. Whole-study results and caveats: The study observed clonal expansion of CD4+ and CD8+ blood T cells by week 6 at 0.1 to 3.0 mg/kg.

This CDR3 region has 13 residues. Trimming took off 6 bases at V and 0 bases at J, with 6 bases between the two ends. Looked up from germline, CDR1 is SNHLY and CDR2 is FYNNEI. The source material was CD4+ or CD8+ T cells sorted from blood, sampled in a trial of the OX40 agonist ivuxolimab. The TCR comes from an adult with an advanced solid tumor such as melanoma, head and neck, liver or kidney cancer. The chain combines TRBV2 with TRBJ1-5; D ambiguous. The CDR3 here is CASREYSNQPQHF. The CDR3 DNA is TGTGCCAGCAGGGAATATAGCAATCAGCCCCAGCATTTT.